The present T cell receptor beta chain was sequenced within a study of T cells in Graves' hyperthyroidism and ophthalmopathy. In this sample, this clonotype turned up many times. The antigen is undetermined. V was shortened by 6 bases and J by 5 bases, with 14 bases between the two germline ends. CDR3 length equals 15 residues. RNA transcripts provided the source from which TCR beta CDR3 regions were amplified. During a first-round RT-PCR of the TCR CDR3, the HTBI primer set was used. TCRdb recomputed calls from the multiplex PCR reads with MiXCR, one row per CDR3 protein. The table has around 530,000 distinct CDR3 sequences, roughly 18% seen once. The study's findings and limits: Most clonotypes that expanded in the thyroid above 0.001 also showed up in blood. Classification by a 13 V-J model distinguished ophthalmopathy from stable hyperthyroidism.

The study left out patients who had uncontrolled infection, other autoimmune disease, pregnancy or lactation. An approximately 10 ml volume of fresh peripheral blood provided the PBMCs. The sequence derives from a woman aged 18-29 years with Graves' ophthalmopathy. The rearrangement joins TRBV12-3 or TRBV12-4 to TRBJ1-6; D gene ambiguous. What was sequenced was blood. The CDR3 DNA is TGTGCCAGCAGGTCTGAGTACACTAATAATTCACCCCTCCACTTT. Translating gives CASRSEYTNNSPLHF.